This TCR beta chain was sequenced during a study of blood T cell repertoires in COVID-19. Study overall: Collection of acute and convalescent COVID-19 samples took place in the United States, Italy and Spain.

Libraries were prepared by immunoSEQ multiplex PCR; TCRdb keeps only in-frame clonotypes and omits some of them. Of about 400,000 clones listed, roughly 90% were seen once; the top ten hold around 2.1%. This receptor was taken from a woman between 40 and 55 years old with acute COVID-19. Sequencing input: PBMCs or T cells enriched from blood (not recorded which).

CDR3 in DNA: TGTGCCAGCAGCCAAGTCCCCTTACTGAGATCGAGCGGGGAGACCCAGTACTTC. As protein: CASSQVPLLRSSGETQYF. The gene calls are TRBV4-2 and TRBJ2-5; tentative D call: TRBD2 (6 bases). The length of the CDR3 is 18 residues. V lost 1 base and J lost 5, with 23 bases in between. Germline CDR1 is LGHNA and CDR2 is YNFKEQ.